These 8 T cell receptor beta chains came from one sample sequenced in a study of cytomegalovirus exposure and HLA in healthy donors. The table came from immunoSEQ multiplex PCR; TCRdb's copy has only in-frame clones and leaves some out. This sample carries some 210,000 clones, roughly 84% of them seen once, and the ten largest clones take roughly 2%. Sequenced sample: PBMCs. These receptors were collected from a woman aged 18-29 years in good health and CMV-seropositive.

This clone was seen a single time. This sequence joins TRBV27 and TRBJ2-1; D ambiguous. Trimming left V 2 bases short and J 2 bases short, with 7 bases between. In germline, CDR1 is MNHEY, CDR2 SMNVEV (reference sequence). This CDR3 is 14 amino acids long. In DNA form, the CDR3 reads TGTGCCAGCAGTTTAATTAGCCCCTACAATGAGCAGTTCTTC. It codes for CASSLISPYNEQFF.

The CDR3 DNA follows: TGCGCCAGCAGCCAGGGTAACACTGAAGCTTTCTTT. Protein product: CASSQGNTEAFF. The chain combines TRBV5-1 with TRBJ1-1; D perhaps matches TRBD1 (5 bases). The V gene lost 4 bases and the J gene lost 2 bases, with 6 bases spanning the gap. From germline, CDR1 is SGHRS and CDR2 YFSETQ. The CDR3 spans 12 residues.

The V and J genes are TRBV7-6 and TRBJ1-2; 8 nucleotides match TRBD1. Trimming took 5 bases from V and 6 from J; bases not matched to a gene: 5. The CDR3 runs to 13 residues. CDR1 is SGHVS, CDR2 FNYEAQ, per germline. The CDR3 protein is CASSLTGVNGYTF. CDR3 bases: TGTGCCAGCAGCCTGACAGGGGTAAATGGCTACACCTTC.

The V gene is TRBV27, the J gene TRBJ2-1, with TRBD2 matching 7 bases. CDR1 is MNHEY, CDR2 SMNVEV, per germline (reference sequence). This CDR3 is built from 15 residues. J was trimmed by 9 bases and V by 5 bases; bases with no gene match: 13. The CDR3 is CASSPRDYFRTEQFF. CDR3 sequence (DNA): TGTGCCAGCAGTCCCCGGGACTACTTTCGTACTGAGCAGTTCTTC.

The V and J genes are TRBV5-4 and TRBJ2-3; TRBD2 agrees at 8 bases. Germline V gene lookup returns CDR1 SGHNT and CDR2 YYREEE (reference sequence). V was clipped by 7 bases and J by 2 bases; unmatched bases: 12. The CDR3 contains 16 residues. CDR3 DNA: TGTGCCAGCTCTTCAGAGGCTAGCGGGCCCACAGATACGCAGTATTTT. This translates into CASSSEASGPTDTQYF.

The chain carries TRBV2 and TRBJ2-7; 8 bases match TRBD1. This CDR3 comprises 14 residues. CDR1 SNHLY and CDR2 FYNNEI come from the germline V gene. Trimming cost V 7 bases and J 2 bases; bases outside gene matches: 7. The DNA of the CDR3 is TGTGCCAGCAAACTGACAGGGGAGGCCTACGAGCAGTACTTC. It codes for CASKLTGEAYEQYF. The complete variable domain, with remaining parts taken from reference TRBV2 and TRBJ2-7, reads EPEVTQTPSHQVTQMGQEVILRCVPISNHLYFYWYRQILGQKVEFLVSFYNNEISEKSEIFDDQFSVERPDGSNFTLKIRSTKLEDSAMYFCASKLTGEAYEQYFGPGTRLTVT.

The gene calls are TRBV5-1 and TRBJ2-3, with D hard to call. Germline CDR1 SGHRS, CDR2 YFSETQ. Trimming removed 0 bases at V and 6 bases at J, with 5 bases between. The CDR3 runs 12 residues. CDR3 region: CASSLDSDTQYF. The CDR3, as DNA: TGCGCCAGCAGCTTGGACTCCGATACGCAGTATTTT.

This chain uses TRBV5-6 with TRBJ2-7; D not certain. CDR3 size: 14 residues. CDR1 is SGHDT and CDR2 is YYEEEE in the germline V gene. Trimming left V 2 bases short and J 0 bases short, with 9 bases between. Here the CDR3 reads CASSFLESSYEQYF. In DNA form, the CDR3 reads TGTGCCAGCAGCTTCCTAGAAAGCTCCTACGAGCAGTACTTC.